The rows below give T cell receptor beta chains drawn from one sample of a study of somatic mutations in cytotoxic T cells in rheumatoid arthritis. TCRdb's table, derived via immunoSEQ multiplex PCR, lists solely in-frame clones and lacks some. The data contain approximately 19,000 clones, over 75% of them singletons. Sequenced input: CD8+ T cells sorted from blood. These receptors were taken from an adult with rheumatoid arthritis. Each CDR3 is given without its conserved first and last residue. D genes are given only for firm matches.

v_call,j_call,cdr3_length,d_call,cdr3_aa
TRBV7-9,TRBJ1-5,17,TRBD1,ASSLDGQGPYYSNQPQH
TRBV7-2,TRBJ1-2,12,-,ASSLESTDYGYT
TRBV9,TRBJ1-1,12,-,ASSVVSERAEAF
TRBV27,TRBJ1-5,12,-,ASSAGLGNQPQH
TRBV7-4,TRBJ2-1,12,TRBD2,ASSFRPLAGKGI
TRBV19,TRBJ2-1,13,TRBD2,ASTPLFSGNNEQF
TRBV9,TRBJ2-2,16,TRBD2,ASSVARATSGNTGELF
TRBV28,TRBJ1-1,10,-,ASSVGGAEAF
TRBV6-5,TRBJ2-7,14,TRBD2,ASSYYTSGRSYEQY
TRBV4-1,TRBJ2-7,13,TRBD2,ASSQDRGGRIEQY
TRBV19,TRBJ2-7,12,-,ATAAGLPPYEQY
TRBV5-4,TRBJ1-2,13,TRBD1,ASGGTDLTPYGYT
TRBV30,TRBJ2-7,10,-,AWSVVNYEQY
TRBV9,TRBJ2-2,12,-,ASSGGYGTGELF
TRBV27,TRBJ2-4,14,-,ASSLSPGGAKNIQY
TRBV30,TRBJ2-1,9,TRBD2,AWSGTSGRV
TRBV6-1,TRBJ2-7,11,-,ASRDGHSYEQY
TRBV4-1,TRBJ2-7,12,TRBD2,ASSHPGGPYEQY
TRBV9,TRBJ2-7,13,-,ASSADEGGSYEQY
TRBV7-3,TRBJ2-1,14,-,ASSLRGVSSSNEQF
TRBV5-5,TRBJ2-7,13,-,ASSLGQGISYEQY
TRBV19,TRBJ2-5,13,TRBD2,ASSISSGSVETQY
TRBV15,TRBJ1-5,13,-,ATSRDRTSNQPQH
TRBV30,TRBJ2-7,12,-,AWSGSASLYEQY
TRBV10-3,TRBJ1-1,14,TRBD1,AISGYSDRVEAEAF
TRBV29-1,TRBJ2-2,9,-,SVGDTGELF
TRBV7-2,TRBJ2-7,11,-,ASSLEVEWEQY
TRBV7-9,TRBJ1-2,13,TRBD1,ASSKQGAKNYGYT
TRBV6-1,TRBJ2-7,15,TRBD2,ASSEAVGLAGGYEQY
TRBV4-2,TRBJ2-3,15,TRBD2,ASSQLAGGLHTDTQY
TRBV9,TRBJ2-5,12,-,ASSVRDVGETQY
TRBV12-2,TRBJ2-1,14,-,ASRLRQGSRYNEQF
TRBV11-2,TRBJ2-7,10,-,ASSLYSYEQY
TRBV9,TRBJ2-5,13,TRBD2,ASSVSGGAGETQY
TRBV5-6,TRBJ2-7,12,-,ASSPGTGTYEQY
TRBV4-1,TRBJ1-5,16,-,ASSQEPLGGAGNQPQH
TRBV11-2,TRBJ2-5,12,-,ASSNVGAAETQY
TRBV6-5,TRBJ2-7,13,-,ASSYSIYSTYEQY
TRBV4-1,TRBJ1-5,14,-,ASSQDRFKGRLAQH
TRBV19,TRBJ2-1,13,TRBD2,ASSMTSGAYNEQF
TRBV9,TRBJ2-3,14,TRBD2,ASSPKQQGLAGPLY
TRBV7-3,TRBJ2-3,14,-,ASSLTSPTSTDTQY
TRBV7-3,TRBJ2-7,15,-,ASSHPSTLAFSYEQY
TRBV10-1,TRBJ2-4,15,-,ASSGLTKLQVKNIQY
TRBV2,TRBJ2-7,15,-,ASTRRRLAGAGEEQY
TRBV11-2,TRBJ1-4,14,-,ASSPSGTSTNEKLF
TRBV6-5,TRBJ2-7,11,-,ASITPTPYEQY
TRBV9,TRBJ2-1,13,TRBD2,ASSVDLAGVSEQF
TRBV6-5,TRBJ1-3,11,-,ASSPLSGNTIY
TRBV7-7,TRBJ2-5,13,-,ASSQRDGLRETQY
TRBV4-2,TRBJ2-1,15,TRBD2,ASTTGTSGSLGNEQF
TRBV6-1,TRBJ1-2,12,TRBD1,ASRGTGWLYGYT
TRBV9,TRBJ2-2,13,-,ASSVAGSTTGELF
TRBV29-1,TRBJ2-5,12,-,SVEGPTYQETQY
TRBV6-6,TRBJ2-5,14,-,ASSYGVAVPQETQY
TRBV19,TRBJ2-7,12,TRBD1,ASSPTGVGYEQY
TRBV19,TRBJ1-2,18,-,ASSHIPPPPPGTQSGGYT
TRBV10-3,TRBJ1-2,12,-,AISESGGNYGYT
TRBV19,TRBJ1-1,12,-,ASSYGQFNTEAF